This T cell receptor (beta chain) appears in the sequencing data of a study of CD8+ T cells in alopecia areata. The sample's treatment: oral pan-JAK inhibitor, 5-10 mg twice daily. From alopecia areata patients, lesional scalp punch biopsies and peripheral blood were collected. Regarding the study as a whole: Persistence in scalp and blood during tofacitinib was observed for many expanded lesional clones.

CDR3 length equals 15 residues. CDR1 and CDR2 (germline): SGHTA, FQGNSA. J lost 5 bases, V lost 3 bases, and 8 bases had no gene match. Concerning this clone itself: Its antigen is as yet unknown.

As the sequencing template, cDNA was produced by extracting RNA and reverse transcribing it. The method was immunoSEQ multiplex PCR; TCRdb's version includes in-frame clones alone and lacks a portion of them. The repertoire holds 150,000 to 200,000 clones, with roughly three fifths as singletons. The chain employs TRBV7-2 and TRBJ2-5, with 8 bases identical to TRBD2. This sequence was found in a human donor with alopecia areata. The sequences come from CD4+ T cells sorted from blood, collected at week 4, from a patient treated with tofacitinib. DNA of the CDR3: TGTGCCAGCAGCTTTGCCCGGGGGGGCCGGGAGACCCAGTACTTC. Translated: CASSFARGGRETQYF.